Following are 23 T cell receptor beta chains from one sample sequenced in a study of cytomegalovirus exposure and HLA in healthy donors. Generated by immunoSEQ multiplex PCR, the TCRdb table keeps only in-frame clones and is missing some. The data hold 220,000 or so clones, with approximately 82% observed a single time. Sequenced sample: PBMCs. The receptors were sampled from a woman under 30 in good health and CMV-seronegative.

This clone appeared once. The CDR3 DNA sequence: TGTGCCACCTCCACCGGGACAAAGAACTACGAGCAGTACTTC. This sequence encodes CATSTGTKNYEQYF. The chain uses TRBV5-6 and TRBJ2-7; tentative D call: TRBD1 (6 bases). V was cut by 9 bases and J by 3 bases, with 19 bases left in between. This CDR3 spans 14 amino acids. CDR1 and CDR2 (germline): SGHDT, YYEEEE.

The chain uses TRBV11-1 and TRBJ1-1; D is perhaps TRBD1 (6 bases). Germline V gene data show CDR1 as SGHAT and CDR2 as FQDESV (reference sequence). V was pared by 3 bases and J by 5 bases, with 16 bases between. There are 15 residues in the CDR3. The CDR3 sequence: CASSFPQQGMTEAFF. In nucleotides, the CDR3 is TGTGCCAGCAGCTTCCCCCAGCAGGGGATGACTGAAGCTTTCTTT.

This sequence joins TRBV2 and TRBJ1-2; D uncertain. This CDR3 region has 11 residues. Germline assignment: CDR1 SNHLY and CDR2 FYNNEI. V was shortened by 6 bases and J by 8 bases, with 10 bases between the two germline ends. In DNA form, the CDR3 reads TGTGCCAGCAGCGCGGGGTACGGCTACACCTTC. Translated, it gives CASSAGYGYTF.

This clone was seen a single time. The gene calls are TRBV7-9 and TRBJ1-1; D is ambiguous. The germline V and J ends were trimmed by 2 bases and 5 bases, with 6 bases remaining between them. This CDR3 is built from 12 residues. Germline V gene data show CDR1 as SEHNR and CDR2 as FQNEAQ (reference sequence). This chain's CDR3 is CASSLPGTEAFF. CDR3 in DNA: TGTGCCAGCAGCTTACCGGGGACTGAAGCTTTCTTT.

This CDR3 reads CASSQDWQGPYNEQFF. The DNA of the CDR3 is TGCGCCAGCAGCCAAGATTGGCAGGGCCCCTACAATGAGCAGTTCTTC. This sequence joins TRBV4-1 and TRBJ2-1; perhaps TRBD1 as D (5 bases). The CDR3 covers 16 residues. CDR1 is MGHRA, CDR2 YSYEKL, per germline. V was shortened by 0 bases and J by 2 bases, with 11 bases between the two germline ends.

A note on this clone: Other DNA variants within this sample encode the same CDR3. The chain has TRBV7-8 and TRBJ2-7; D is possibly TRBD2 (6 bases). The V gene's germline CDR1 is SGHVS and CDR2 FQNEAQ. Trimming took 2 bases from V and 3 from J, leaving 8 bases between them. The CDR3 sequence is 13 residues long. This CDR3 reads CASSLSGSYEQYF. In DNA, the CDR3 is TGTGCCAGCAGCTTATCCGGGAGCTACGAGCAGTACTTC.

The V and J genes are TRBV2 and TRBJ2-3; 14 nucleotides align to TRBD2. Germline loops: CDR1 SNHLY, CDR2 FYNNEI. Germline trimming cut 6 bases from V and 11 bases from J; bases unmatched to any gene: 7. The CDR3 is 14 residues long. The CDR3: CASSAGLAGGMQYF. CDR3 DNA sequence: TGTGCCAGCAGCGCTGGACTAGCGGGAGGTATGCAGTATTTT. Together with reference TRBV2 and TRBJ2-3, the CDR3 gives the full variable domain: EPEVTQTPSHQVTQMGQEVILRCVPISNHLYFYWYRQILGQKVEFLVSFYNNEISEKSEIFDDQFSVERPDGSNFTLKIRSTKLEDSAMYFCASSAGLAGGMQYFGPGTRLTVL.

The chain is built from TRBV29-1 and TRBJ2-1; tentatively, D is TRBD2 (5 bases). The CDR3 is 14 amino acids. V lost 1 base and J 4 bases, leaving 11 bases between the germline ends. Germline V gives CDR1 SQVTM, CDR2 ANQGSEA. This chain's CDR3 is CSVEVGGRYNEQFF. The CDR3, as DNA: TGCAGCGTTGAAGTTGGAGGCCGTTACAATGAGCAGTTCTTC.

V is TRBV13 and J is TRBJ2-2; no clear D. The CDR3 has 12 amino acids. The germline V gene has CDR1 PRHDT and CDR2 FYEKMQ (reference sequence). The V end was cut by 5 bases, the J end by 6 bases, with 7 bases between. DNA of the CDR3: TGTGCCAGCAGCCTACGTCCCGGGGAGCTGTTTTTT. Encoded protein: CASSLRPGELFF.

The rearrangement uses TRBV27 and TRBJ1-2, with D tentatively TRBD1 (6 bases). There are 16 residues in the CDR3. Trimming removed 6 bases at V and 3 bases at J, with 20 bases between. CDR1 MNHEY and CDR2 SMNVEV come from the germline V gene (reference sequence). CDR3 DNA sequence: TGTGCCAGCAGCCTGCTTTCGGGGGCCGCGTACTATGGCTACACCTTC. Translation gives CASSLLSGAAYYGYTF.

This sequence joins TRBV21-1 and TRBJ2-7; the table names TRBD1, a call not compared with the DNA. TRBV21-1 is noted as a pseudogene. The CDR3 is made up of 11 amino acids. CDR3 bases: TGTGCCAGCAATAAACACTACGAGCAGTACTTC. Amino acid sequence: CASNKHYEQYF.

V is TRBV14 and J is TRBJ1-1, with 7 bases that match TRBD1. In germline, CDR1 is SGHDN, CDR2 FVKESK. The CDR3 covers 16 residues. V lost 5 bases, J lost 1 base, and 10 bases stayed unmatched. The CDR3 sequence: CASSGRQGLSNTEAFF. CDR3 DNA: TGTGCCAGCAGCGGGCGACAGGGTCTTTCGAACACTGAAGCTTTCTTT. The complete variable domain, with remaining parts taken from reference TRBV14 and TRBJ1-1, reads EAGVTQFPSHSVIEKGQTVTLRCDPISGHDNLYWYRRVMGKEIKFLLHFVKESKQDESGMPNNRFLAERTGGTYSTLKVQPAELEDSGVYFCASSGRQGLSNTEAFFGQGTRLTVV.

The chain employs TRBV5-1 and TRBJ2-3; the D is unclear. Trimming took off 0 bases at V and 6 bases at J, with 11 bases between the two ends. Germline V gene sequence: CDR1 SGHRS, CDR2 YFSETQ. CDR3 size: 14 residues. CDR3 bases: TGCGCCAGCAGCTTGGAGGGATATCGGGATACGCAGTATTTT. Amino acids: CASSLEGYRDTQYF. Drawing the rest from reference TRBV5-1 and TRBJ2-3, the complete variable domain is KAGVTQTPRYLIKTRGQQVTLSCSPISGHRSVSWYQQTPGQGLQFLFEYFSETQRNKGNFPGRFSGRQFSNSRSEMNVSTLELGDSALYLCASSLEGYRDTQYFGPGTRLTVL.

The chain links TRBV20-1 to TRBJ2-7; no firm D call. V lost 6 bases to trimming and J lost 7 bases, with 13 bases between them. CDR1 is DFQATT, CDR2 SNEGSKA, per germline (reference sequence). The CDR3 has 11 residues. CDR3 sequence (DNA): TGCAGTGCGAGTTGGCCTCCGGAGCAGTACTTC. This translates into CSASWPPEQYF.

The V and J genes are TRBV7-8 and TRBJ1-1; D may be TRBD1 (6 bases). The CDR3 length is 15 residues. V was cut by 2 bases and J by 5 bases, with 15 bases left in between. Germline loops: CDR1 SGHVS, CDR2 FQNEAQ. The CDR3 DNA sequence: TGTGCCAGCAGCTTATCTCTTGCCAGGGGAACTGAAGCTTTCTTT. Protein product: CASSLSLARGTEAFF.

Here the CDR3 reads CASSFSGPWDEQYF. The CDR3 DNA reads as TGTGCCAGCAGTTTTTCGGGGCCCTGGGACGAGCAGTACTTC. The genes are TRBV27 and TRBJ2-7; either TRBD1 or TRBD2 may supply D (5 bases each). Germline loops: CDR1 MNHEY, CDR2 SMNVEV (reference sequence). V was clipped by 3 bases and J by 5 bases, with 14 bases between them. This CDR3 has 14 residues.

Worth noting for this clone: At one end the junction does not follow the germline gene, possibly because of a read error. The rearrangement uses TRBV6-1 and TRBJ2-7, with D perhaps matching TRBD1 (5 bases). The germline V gene has CDR1 MNHNS and CDR2 SASEGT. The CDR3 runs to 11 residues. The CDR3 spells CASSEFQGHDF. As DNA, the CDR3 is TGTGCCAGCAGTGAATTTCAGGGCCACGACTTC.

The chain has TRBV5-1 and TRBJ2-1; D remains unclear. V lost 5 bases to trimming and J lost 8 bases, with 14 bases between them. The CDR3 has 13 amino acids. Germline V CDR1 and CDR2: SGHRS, YFSETQ. The CDR3 here is CASSSAPGDEQFF. CDR3 sequence (DNA): TGCGCCAGCAGTTCCGCCCCGGGCGATGAGCAGTTCTTC.

The chain recombines TRBV2 with TRBJ1-2; D is uncertain. The length of the CDR3 is 12 residues. Germline CDR1 and CDR2: SNHLY and FYNNEI. Deletions cut 7 bases from V and 2 bases from J, with 8 bases between. CDR3 residues: CASTWANYGYTF. The CDR3 region has the DNA TGTGCCAGCACCTGGGCGAACTATGGCTACACCTTC.

This chain connects TRBV7-9 to TRBJ1-2; TRBD1 might be the D (5 bases). The CDR3 loop spans 12 amino acids. The germline V gene encodes CDR1 SEHNR and CDR2 FQNEAQ (reference sequence). Trimming pared 4 bases from V and 4 bases from J, leaving 7 bases between. CDR3 region: CASSSDSYGYTF. CDR3 nucleotides: TGTGCCAGCAGCTCCGACAGCTATGGCTACACCTTC.

V is TRBV6-5 and J is TRBJ1-5; D call uncertain. Trimming removed 6 bases from V and 1 base from J, with 10 bases in between. Germline V gene data show CDR1 as MNHEY and CDR2 as SVGAGI. The CDR3 length is 14 residues. CDR3 protein: CASREAPSNQPQHF. For the CDR3, the DNA is TGTGCCAGCAGGGAGGCCCCAAGCAATCAGCCCCAGCATTTT.

V usage is TRBV28 and J usage is TRBJ1-5, with 7 bases aligning to TRBD1. V lost 5 bases and J lost 7; bases outside the gene matches: 11. The CDR3 sequence is 15 residues long. Germline V gene sequence: CDR1 MDHEN, CDR2 SYDVKM. CDR3: CASSPPTGVGQPQHF. In DNA, the CDR3 is TGTGCCAGCAGTCCACCCACAGGGGTTGGACAGCCCCAGCATTTT.

The chain is built from TRBV6-5 and TRBJ1-1; the match to TRBD1 covers 8 bases. V was clipped by 2 bases and J by 1 base; unmatched bases: 0. CDR1 is MNHEY and CDR2 is SVGAGI in the germline V gene. This CDR3 is built from 14 residues. CDR3 residues: CASSYGTGNTEAFF. The CDR3 DNA reads TGTGCCAGCAGTTACGGGACAGGGAACACTGAAGCTTTCTTT.